This is a list of T cell receptor beta chains from one sample in a study of T cell repertoires in cytomegalovirus infection. MiXCR, applied by TCRdb to the reads, yields one record per CDR3 protein. This sample carries around 310,000 distinct CDR3 sequences, 15% to 20% of them seen once, and the ten largest clones take about 12%. Input material: PBMCs. These receptors all come from a human donor in good health (CMV status not recorded). Some clones in this sample may be carry-over from other donors' samples. The CDR3 runs from the conserved cysteine through the conserved F or W. The D gene is left open where the match is weak. A clone size is listed for some rows: how often the clone was seen (once, few, many), or a class if it is expanded.

CDR3nt | CDR3aa | j_gene | d_gene | v_gene | abundance
TGCAGTGCTCCTCAGGGAATCCCCTACGAGCAGTACTTC | CSAPQGIPYEQYF | TRBJ2-7 | NA | TRBV20-1 | NA
TGTGCCAGCAGTGAAGGCGGAGCAGGGGGATCAGATACGCAGTATTTT | CASSEGGAGGSDTQYF | TRBJ2-3 | TRBD1 | TRBV7-2 | many
TGCAGTGCTAGAGATATAGGACTAGCTTCTAGCACAGATACGCAGTATTTT | CSARDIGLASSTDTQYF | TRBJ2-3 | TRBD2 | TRBV20-1 | few
TGCAGTGCAGGACTAGCGGGGGGCTCTCTAGCCAAAAACATTCAGTACTTC | CSAGLAGGSLAKNIQYF | TRBJ2-4 | TRBD2 | TRBV20-1 | NA
TGCAGTGCTAGTCATACGGGGACCCACTCCTACGAGCAGTACTTC | CSASHTGTHSYEQYF | TRBJ2-7 | NA | TRBV20-1 | NA
TGTGCCAGCGGACTAAGACAGAGGAATTCACCCCTCCACTTT | CASGLRQRNSPLHF | TRBJ1-6 | NA | TRBV2 | NA
TGTGCCAGTAGTATAGTTGGACAGGGCGGCAATGAAAAACTGTTTTTT | CASSIVGQGGNEKLFF | TRBJ1-4 | TRBD1 | TRBV19 | NA
TGTGCCAGCAGCCCAGGGGGAAACCAAGAGACCCAGTACTTC | CASSPGGNQETQYF | TRBJ2-5 | TRBD1 | TRBV7-2 | many
TGTGCCAGCAGCTCCATACTAGCGGGGCTCACAGATACGCAGTATTTT | CASSSILAGLTDTQYF | TRBJ2-3 | TRBD2 | TRBV7-2 | many
TGCAGTGCTAGAGGGGAGGGAATCAACTATGGCTTCACCTTC | CSARGEGINYGFTF | TRBJ1-2 | NA | TRBV20-1 | NA
TGTGCCAGCAGCTTACGGGGGATTGAAGAGACCCAGTACTTC | CASSLRGIEETQYF | TRBJ2-5 | NA | TRBV7-2 | many